This passage covers 25 T cell receptor beta chains from one sample sequenced in a study of cytomegalovirus exposure and HLA in healthy donors. The PCR ran on 60 Vbeta and 13 Jbeta primers. Assay used: immunoSEQ multiplex PCR; TCRdb lists only in-frame clones, some missing. The data contain 180,000 or so clones, around 80% of them singletons. The sample consisted of PBMCs. The receptors derive from a woman in her thirties in good health and CMV-seronegative.

The CDR3 region is CASSLEGVEAGGTDTQYF. For the CDR3, the DNA is TGTGCCAGCAGCTTAGAGGGGGTGGAAGCGGGGGGCACAGATACGCAGTATTTT. J is TRBJ2-3 and V is TRBV7-6; TRBD2 agrees at 8 bases. V trimming: 1 base; J trimming: 1 base; junction bases outside the gene matches: 10. CDR1 SGHVS and CDR2 FNYEAQ come from the germline V gene. There are 18 residues in the CDR3.

This rearrangement joins TRBV28 to TRBJ2-2; D gene unclear. V was cut by 9 bases and J by 1 base, with 9 bases left in between. This CDR3 spans 13 amino acids. Germline lookup yields CDR1 MDHEN and CDR2 SYDVKM. CDR3 in DNA: TGTGCCAGTGACTCAAGGAACACCGGGGAGCTGTTTTTT. Protein: CASDSRNTGELFF.

The chain uses TRBV7-9 and TRBJ2-7, with TRBD2 identical over 11 bases. Germline assignment: CDR1 SEHNR and CDR2 FQNEAQ (reference sequence). The CDR3 extends over 16 amino acids. J lost 2 bases, V lost 5 bases, and 8 bases had no gene match. The CDR3 region is CASSHYSGGVAYEQYF. In DNA form, the CDR3 reads TGTGCCAGCAGCCACTATAGCGGGGGGGTGGCCTACGAGCAGTACTTC.

V gene TRBV10-3 combines with J gene TRBJ1-4; possible D gene TRBD1, 6 bases. The length of the CDR3 is 12 residues. Germline CDR1 ENHRY, CDR2 SYGVKD. The germline V and J ends were trimmed by 4 bases and 6 bases, with 6 bases remaining between them. The CDR3 reads CAISGTDEKLFF. Here the CDR3 DNA reads TGTGCCATCAGTGGGACAGATGAAAAACTGTTTTTT.

The gene calls are TRBV6-5 and TRBJ1-2; 7 bases are a match to TRBD1. The length of the CDR3 is 16 residues. The J segment lost 2 bases and the V segment lost 4 bases, leaving 10 bases of the junction unmatched. In germline, CDR1 is MNHEY, CDR2 SVGAGI. This CDR3 is CASSSTGASTNYGYTF. The CDR3 bases are TGTGCCAGCAGTTCTACAGGGGCGTCCACCAACTATGGCTACACCTTC.

V usage is TRBV25-1 and J usage is TRBJ2-2; no firm D call. There are 12 residues in the CDR3. Per germline, CDR1 MGHDK and CDR2 SYGVNS. V lost 4 bases, J lost 6 bases, and 6 bases lay in between. CDR3 protein: CASSVSPGELFF. CDR3 DNA sequence: TGTGCCAGCAGTGTCAGTCCCGGGGAGCTGTTTTTT.

The chain carries TRBV9 and TRBJ2-2; perhaps TRBD1 as D (6 bases). Germline V gives CDR1 SGDLS, CDR2 YYNGEE. This CDR3 spans 15 amino acids. V lost 3 bases and J 4 bases, leaving 13 bases between the germline ends. The CDR3 nucleotides are TGTGCCAGCAGCGAATCAGGGGTGGCCACCGGGGAGCTGTTTTTT. Translation gives CASSESGVATGELFF.

Only a few counts were recorded for this clone. The chain is built from TRBV10-1 and TRBJ2-1; 8 bases line up with TRBD2. V lost 3 bases, J lost 5 bases, and 12 bases stayed unmatched. The CDR3 has 17 amino acids. From germline, CDR1 is WNHNN and CDR2 SYGVQD (reference sequence). The CDR3 here is CASSDFVGRGAHNEQFF. The CDR3 DNA reads as TGCGCCAGCAGTGATTTCGTCGGGCGGGGGGCCCACAATGAGCAGTTCTTC.

This clone has just a few counts. The chain uses TRBV30 and TRBJ1-6, with 7 bases lining up with TRBD1. The CDR3 totals 14 residues. Germline V CDR1 and CDR2: GTSNPN, SVGIG (reference sequence). V shed 5 bases, J shed 7 bases, and the junction held 8 bases outside the gene matches. As DNA, the CDR3 is TGTGCCTGGGACACTTTACAGGGGAATTCACCCCTCCACTTT. Protein: CAWDTLQGNSPLHF.

The CDR3 sequence: CAKRQGGGTGELFF. The DNA of the CDR3 is TGTGCCAAAAGACAGGGGGGTGGCACCGGGGAGCTGTTTTTT. This chain links TRBV2 with TRBJ2-2, with 9 bases fitting TRBD1. The CDR3 loop spans 14 amino acids. Germline V lookup: CDR1 SNHLY, CDR2 FYNNEI. V lost 10 bases to trimming and J lost 4 bases; unmatched junction nucleotides: 7.

The CDR3 protein is CASKEGGDEQYF. CDR3 DNA: TGTGCCAGCAAAGAGGGAGGCGACGAGCAGTACTTC. V is TRBV2 and J is TRBJ2-7, with D perhaps matching TRBD2 (6 bases). Looked up from germline, CDR1 is SNHLY and CDR2 is FYNNEI. V was shortened by 7 bases and J by 5 bases, with 12 bases between the two germline ends. The CDR3 loop spans 12 amino acids.

This chain links TRBV7-2 with TRBJ2-2; 7 positions agree with TRBD1. V lost 1 base and J lost 0; bases outside the gene matches: 2. The CDR3 loop spans 16 amino acids. Germline V gene sequence: CDR1 SGHTA, CDR2 FQGNSA. This CDR3 reads CASSLGGGANTGELFF. The DNA of the CDR3 is TGTGCCAGCAGCTTAGGAGGGGGCGCGAACACCGGGGAGCTGTTTTTT. Together with reference TRBV7-2 and TRBJ2-2, the CDR3 gives the full variable domain: GAGVSQSPSNKVTEKGKDVELRCDPISGHTALYWYRQSLGQGLEFLIYFQGNSAPDKSGLPSDRFSAERTGGSVSTLTIQRTQQEDSAVYLCASSLGGGANTGELFFGEGSRLTVL.

The chain couples TRBV6-6 to TRBJ1-1; D gene unclear. The CDR3 is 14 amino acids. V was pared by 2 bases and J by 0 bases, with 7 bases between. Germline V gene data show CDR1 as MNHNY and CDR2 as SVGAGI (reference sequence). CDR3 sequence (DNA): TGTGCCAGCAGTTACACGCAGTTGAACACTGAAGCTTTCTTT. Translation: CASSYTQLNTEAFF.

The count of this clone is one. This chain joins TRBV4-1 and TRBJ1-5; D is unclear. The V gene lost 1 base and the J gene lost 5 bases, with 6 bases spanning the gap. Germline CDR1 is MGHRA and CDR2 is YSYEKL. The CDR3 is 13 amino acids. The CDR3 bases are TGCGCCAGCAGCCAAGTAGATTATCAGCCCCAGCATTTT. Amino acid sequence: CASSQVDYQPQHF.

V usage is TRBV7-9 and J usage is TRBJ1-1; D is uncertain. V was shortened by 3 bases and J by 0 bases, with 8 bases between the two germline ends. The germline V gene has CDR1 SEHNR and CDR2 FQNEAQ (reference sequence). The CDR3 length is 14 residues. CDR3 coding DNA: TGTGCCAGCAGCTTGCAGGCTTTGAACACTGAAGCTTTCTTT. Its translation is CASSLQALNTEAFF. Together with reference TRBV7-9 and TRBJ1-1, the CDR3 gives the full variable domain: DTGVSQNPRHKITKRGQNVTFRCDPISEHNRLYWYRQTLGQGPEFLTYFQNEAQLEKSRLLSDRFSAERPKGSFSTLEIQRTEQGDSAMYLCASSLQALNTEAFFGQGTRLTVV.

J is TRBJ1-1 and V is TRBV25-1, with TRBD1 matching over 7 bases. Looked up from germline, CDR1 is MGHDK and CDR2 is SYGVNS. The CDR3 sequence is 13 residues long. After removal of 2 bases from V and 6 bases from J, the junction contained 3 bases not matched to a gene. CDR3 loop: CASSERGTAEAFF. The CDR3 DNA sequence: TGTGCCAGCAGTGAAAGAGGGACAGCTGAAGCTTTCTTT.

Here the CDR3 DNA reads TGTGCCTGGTCTGGGTGGAGTGAGACTAATGAAAAACTGTTTTTT. This codes for CAWSGWSETNEKLFF. The V call is TRBV30, the J call TRBJ1-4, with D unclear. Germline V gene data show CDR1 as GTSNPN and CDR2 as SVGIG (reference sequence). CDR3 length equals 15 residues. Trimming removed 5 bases from V and 2 bases from J, with 15 bases in between.

This clone was recorded a few times. The chain couples TRBV2 to TRBJ2-7; 13 bases are a match to TRBD2. This CDR3 contains 17 residues. J was trimmed by 0 bases and V by 8 bases; bases with no gene match: 10. Germline values: CDR1 SNHLY, CDR2 FYNNEI. In DNA form, the CDR3 reads TGTGCCAGCCAATCGGTAACTAGCGGGGGGGCCTCCTACGAGCAGTACTTC. The encoded protein is CASQSVTSGGASYEQYF.

This chain joins TRBV5-5 and TRBJ2-3; D is possibly TRBD1 (5 bases). Germline V gene data show CDR1 as SGHKS and CDR2 as YYEKEE (reference sequence). This CDR3 comprises 13 residues. Trimming removed 2 bases at V and 4 bases at J, with 8 bases between. Written as DNA, the CDR3 is TGTGCCAGCAGCTTCGCAGGGTCAGATACGCAGTATTTT. It is translated as CASSFAGSDTQYF.

This chain uses TRBV11-2 with TRBJ2-5; 7 positions match TRBD2. The germline CDR1 and CDR2 sequences are SGHAT and FQNNGV. The CDR3 totals 17 residues. V gave up 1 base and J gave up 5 bases; unmatched junction bases: 13. The CDR3 bases are TGTGCCAGCAGCTTAGCGGGGGTAGCGGGCCCCCAGGAGACCCAGTACTTC. Translation: CASSLAGVAGPQETQYF.

V and J are TRBV6-4 and TRBJ2-5; D is possibly TRBD2 (6 bases). The germline V gene has CDR1 MRHNA and CDR2 SNTAGT. The CDR3 length is 15 residues. The V gene lost 6 bases and the J gene lost 1 base, with 15 bases spanning the gap. The CDR3 region is CASSEVGRPQETQYF. The CDR3 DNA follows: TGTGCCAGCAGCGAGGTCGGGAGACCCCAAGAGACCCAGTACTTC.

The CDR3 DNA sequence: TGTGCCAGCAGCCGTGTCGGACTAGCCGGCACCGGGGAGCTGTTTTTT. Amino acids: CASSRVGLAGTGELFF. The V and J genes are TRBV7-3 and TRBJ2-2, with 8 nucleotides matching TRBD2. In germline, CDR1 is SGHTA, CDR2 FQGTGA. The ends lost 5 bases at V and 4 bases at J; junction bases unmatched: 9. The CDR3 extends over 16 amino acids.

This clone was counted a single time. This sequence joins TRBV27 and TRBJ1-2; the D gene is possibly TRBD1 (6 bases). V was trimmed by 10 bases and J by 6 bases, leaving 27 bases between them. Germline lookup yields CDR1 MNHEY and CDR2 SMNVEV (reference sequence). This CDR3 has 16 amino acids. The CDR3 DNA sequence: TGTGCCACCAGCTTATTATCAGGGGTCCGAGGGAATGGCTACACCTTC. Encoded protein: CATSLLSGVRGNGYTF.

CDR3 coding DNA: TGTGCAAGTCGTGCGACAGGGCGTCTCTATGGCTACACCTTC. This sequence encodes CASRATGRLYGYTF. The chain uses TRBV12-2 and TRBJ1-2; TRBD1, as called in the table, went unchecked against the DNA. TRBV12-2 constitutes a pseudogene. CDR3 size: 14 residues.

This clone was seen just once. The V call is TRBV7-9, the J call TRBJ2-7; 8 nucleotides match TRBD2. The germline CDR1 and CDR2 sequences are SEHNR and FQNEAQ (reference sequence). The J segment lost 2 bases and the V segment lost 5 bases, leaving 14 bases of the junction unmatched. The CDR3 spans 17 residues. CDR3: CASSPAWASGSTYEQYF. The CDR3 nucleotides are TGTGCCAGCAGCCCGGCCTGGGCTAGCGGGTCCACCTACGAGCAGTACTTC.